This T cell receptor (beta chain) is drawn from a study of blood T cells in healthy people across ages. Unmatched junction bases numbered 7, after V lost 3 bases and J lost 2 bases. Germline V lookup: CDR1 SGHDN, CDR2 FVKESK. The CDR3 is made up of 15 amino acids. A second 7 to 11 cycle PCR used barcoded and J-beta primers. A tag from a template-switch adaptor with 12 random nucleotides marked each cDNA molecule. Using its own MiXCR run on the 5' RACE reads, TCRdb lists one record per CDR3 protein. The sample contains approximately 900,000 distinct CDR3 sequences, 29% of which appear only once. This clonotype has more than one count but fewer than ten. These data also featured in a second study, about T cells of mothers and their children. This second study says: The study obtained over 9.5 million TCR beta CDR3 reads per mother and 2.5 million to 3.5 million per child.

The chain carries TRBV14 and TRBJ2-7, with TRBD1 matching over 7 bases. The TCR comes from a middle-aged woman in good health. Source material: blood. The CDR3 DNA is TGTGCCAGCAGCCAGAGACAGGGCAGGGCCTACGAGCAGTACTTC. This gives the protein CASSQRQGRAYEQYF.